This T cell receptor beta chain was obtained from a study of cytomegalovirus exposure and HLA in healthy donors. Germline V gives CDR1 WNHNN, CDR2 SYGVQD (reference sequence). The CDR3 length is 16 residues. The trim removed 0 bases at V and 8 bases at J, leaving 9 bases unmatched. 60 Vbeta and 13 Jbeta primers were used in PCR. Per the authors' pipeline: The authors later counted roughly 76 million unique TCR beta chains, some 12 million of them shared. The data were produced by immunoSEQ multiplex PCR, yet TCRdb's version contains in-frame clones alone and is incomplete. The V and J calls and the clone size are those of that table, but D and trimming were determined from the DNA. The sample contains roughly 190,000 clones, about 88% of which appear only once. Study-level points and caveats: CMV serostatus was the only immune exposure information that was available. Excluded: some indistinguishable V segments such as TRBV6-2 and TRBV6-3. Associated with cytomegalovirus, according to the listing, were approximately 160 TCR beta chains.

Points on this clone: Its target is unknown.

The V and J genes are TRBV10-1 and TRBJ2-1; 8 bases align to TRBD2. Source material: PBMCs. This receptor was obtained from a woman younger than 35 in good health and CMV-seronegative. The CDR3 sequence is CASSESNQRGQDEQFF. The CDR3 coding sequence is TGCGCCAGCAGTGAGTCGAATCAGCGGGGGCAGGATGAGCAGTTCTTC.